The 15 T cell receptor beta chains listed next were all sequenced from one sample in a study of cytomegalovirus exposure and HLA in healthy donors (dated by TCRdb to the late 2010s). The receptor library was made with the immunoSEQ multiplex PCR assay. Imported from immuneACCESS, the table was reduced by TCRdb to in-frame sequences with V and J called. These copies leave out some clones; in studies compared against another copy, an unresolved V gene accounts for under half, and the cause of the remainder is not known. A total of roughly 120,000 clones appear in this sample, about nine tenths of them only once. The ten largest clonotypes hold about 1.7% of the sample. Sequences were obtained from PBMCs. These receptors came from a man between 18 and 29 years old in good health and CMV-seronegative.

The V gene is TRBV6-5, the J gene TRBJ2-4; tentative D call: TRBD2 (6 bases). Germline CDR1 reads MNHEY; CDR2 reads SVGAGI. The CDR3 covers 13 residues. V was trimmed by 6 bases and J by 11 bases, leaving 17 bases between them. CDR3 protein: CASSPPGVGFQYF. For the CDR3, the DNA is TGTGCCAGCAGCCCCCCGGGGGTAGGGTTTCAGTACTTC.

The rearrangement links TRBV5-1 to TRBJ1-4, with 7 bases matching TRBD1. Germline CDR1 reads SGHRS; CDR2 reads YFSETQ. The CDR3 extends over 14 amino acids. V gave up 5 bases and J gave up 5 bases; unmatched junction bases: 6. In DNA, the CDR3 is TGCGCCAGCAGAACCGGGACAGCAAATGAAAAACTGTTTTTT. Translation gives CASRTGTANEKLFF.

The chain links TRBV19 to TRBJ2-7; 12 bases are shared with TRBD1. The CDR3 is 15 amino acids. J gave up 6 bases and V 3 bases, and 6 bases lay outside the gene matches. The germline gives CDR1 LNHDA, CDR2 SQIVND (reference sequence). Here the CDR3 DNA reads TGTGCCAGTAGTATTGCATGGGGACAGGGGGCCGAGCAGTACTTC. It codes for CASSIAWGQGAEQYF.

The chain is built from TRBV5-1 and TRBJ2-1; 7 positions match TRBD2. CDR3 size: 15 residues. Losses at the gene ends were 4 bases for V and 6 bases for J; bases not matched to a gene: 10. Germline CDR1 is SGHRS and CDR2 is YFSETQ. The CDR3 nucleotides read TGCGCCAGCAGCGAGACTTTGATAGCGGGCAATGAGCAGTTCTTC. Its protein is CASSETLIAGNEQFF.

This clone has more than one count but fewer than ten. The CDR3 DNA follows: TGTGCCAGCACCTCTGCGTTGAGGAACACCGGGGAGCTGTTTTTT. It codes for CASTSALRNTGELFF. V and J are TRBV2 and TRBJ2-2; D is unresolved. The germline gives CDR1 SNHLY, CDR2 FYNNEI. V was cut by 7 bases and J by 1 base, with 13 bases left in between. The CDR3 runs to 15 residues.

The chain recombines TRBV6-1 with TRBJ2-7, with TRBD2 as a possible D gene (6 bases). The CDR3 is 17 amino acids. Germline loops: CDR1 MNHNS, CDR2 SASEGT. Trimming stripped 3 bases from V and 3 bases from J, with 21 bases between. The CDR3: CASSDIGGIYIVYEQYF. The CDR3 DNA reads as TGTGCCAGCAGTGACATCGGCGGGATTTATATTGTCTACGAGCAGTACTTC.

The rearrangement joins TRBV11-3 to TRBJ1-6; D gene ambiguous. In germline, CDR1 is SGHNT, CDR2 YENEEA. V shed 0 bases and J shed 10 bases, with 10 bases lying between them. This CDR3 comprises 14 residues. The CDR3 coding sequence is TGTGCCAGCAGCTTAGAGTTCCCTGGCTCACCCCTCCACTTT. Its protein product is CASSLEFPGSPLHF.

This sequence joins TRBV28 and TRBJ1-5; possibly TRBD1 for D (5 bases). Germline V gene sequence: CDR1 MDHEN, CDR2 SYDVKM. The CDR3 length is 15 residues. Trimming removed 6 bases at V and 4 bases at J, with 16 bases between. The CDR3: CASSLYGGGNQPQHF. The CDR3 nucleotides read TGTGCCAGCAGCCTTTATGGGGGGGGAAATCAGCCCCAGCATTTT.

This clone was counted a few times. J is TRBJ1-6 and V is TRBV5-6; 10 bases are shared with TRBD1. Germline trimming cut 7 bases from V and 9 bases from J; bases unmatched to any gene: 4. In germline, CDR1 is SGHDT, CDR2 YYEEEE. This CDR3 contains 13 residues. CDR3 coding DNA: TGTGCCAGCGGAGGGACAGGGGTTTCACCCCTCCACTTT. Its protein is CASGGTGVSPLHF.

This sequence joins TRBV10-1 and TRBJ2-1; a weak D match, TRBD1 (6 bases). Germline assignment: CDR1 WNHNN and CDR2 SYGVQD (reference sequence). V was pared by 2 bases and J by 5 bases, with 10 bases between. This CDR3 has 14 amino acids. DNA of the CDR3: TGCGCCAGCAGTGAGGACAGGACAGACAATGAGCAGTTCTTC. Translating gives CASSEDRTDNEQFF.

The CDR3: CAWNRVDEKLFF. In DNA form, the CDR3 reads TGTGCCTGGAACAGGGTCGATGAAAAACTGTTTTTT. The V and J genes are TRBV30 and TRBJ1-4, with D maybe TRBD1 (6 bases). Germline V lookup: CDR1 GTSNPN, CDR2 SVGIG (reference sequence). The CDR3 totals 12 residues. Deletions cut 4 bases from V and 6 bases from J, with 9 bases between.

The chain employs TRBV6-4 and TRBJ2-5; TRBD2 matches at 12 bases. The V segment lost 6 bases and the J segment 2 bases; nucleotides outside the gene matches: 4. The CDR3 consists of 15 residues. CDR1 is MRHNA and CDR2 is SNTAGT in the germline V gene. The CDR3 protein is CASSRTSGEQETQYF. The CDR3 DNA reads as TGTGCCAGCAGCCGGACTAGCGGGGAACAAGAGACCCAGTACTTC.

This chain joins TRBV27 and TRBJ2-5; D remains ambiguous. The CDR3 extends over 13 amino acids. The germline V and J ends were trimmed by 5 bases and 1 base, with 8 bases remaining between them. From germline, CDR1 is MNHEY and CDR2 SMNVEV (reference sequence). The chain's CDR3 is CASSLSPQETQYF. The CDR3 DNA is TGTGCCAGCAGTCTCTCCCCCCAAGAGACCCAGTACTTC.

The genes are TRBV10-1 and TRBJ1-1, with D possibly matching TRBD1 (5 bases). Looked up from germline, CDR1 is WNHNN and CDR2 is SYGVQD (reference sequence). The V end was cut by 0 bases, the J end by 4 bases, with 9 bases between. CDR3 length: 14 residues. The DNA of the CDR3 is TGCGCCAGCAGTGAGTCAGGGGTGCTCACTGAAGCTTTCTTT. It translates to CASSESGVLTEAFF.

This chain links TRBV27 with TRBJ1-1; perhaps TRBD1 as D (5 bases). The germline V gene encodes CDR1 MNHEY and CDR2 SMNVEV (reference sequence). There are 13 residues in the CDR3. V was clipped by 8 bases and J by 0 bases, with 10 bases between them. The CDR3 nucleotides read TGTGCCAGCTCAGGGATCATGAACACTGAAGCTTTCTTT. It codes for CASSGIMNTEAFF.